These 12 T cell receptor beta chains were all obtained from the same sample, sequenced in a study of cytomegalovirus exposure and HLA in healthy donors. 60 Vbeta and 13 Jbeta primers were used in PCR. TCRdb's copy holds only in-frame clones and misses some; the assay was immunoSEQ multiplex PCR. The specimen's table records 170,000 or so clones. The specimen was PBMCs. Receptors were obtained from a man under 40 in good health and CMV-seronegative.

The chain is built from TRBV30 and TRBJ1-5; maybe TRBD1 (5 bases). The germline V and J ends were trimmed by 3 bases and 0 bases, with 18 bases remaining between them. The CDR3 spans 17 residues. The germline gives CDR1 GTSNPN, CDR2 SVGIG (reference sequence). The CDR3 here is CAWSDRRIFYSNQPQHF. The CDR3 coding sequence is TGTGCCTGGAGCGACAGACGGATTTTTTATAGCAATCAGCCCCAGCATTTT. The full variable domain, completed using reference TRBV30 and TRBJ1-5, is SQTIHQWPATLVQPVGSPLSLECTVEGTSNPNLYWYRQAAGRGLQLLFYSVGIGQISSEVPQNLSASRPQDRQFILSSKKLLLSDSGFYLCAWSDRRIFYSNQPQHFGDGTRLSIL.

This rearrangement joins TRBV11-3 to TRBJ2-7; D is unclear. Germline V gene lookup returns CDR1 SGHNT and CDR2 YENEEA. This CDR3 comprises 12 residues. Trimming removed 5 bases from V and 2 bases from J, with 7 bases in between. This chain's CDR3 is CASSRSTYEQYF. In nucleotides, the CDR3 is TGTGCCAGCAGCCGTAGTACCTACGAGCAGTACTTC.

V gene TRBV5-1 combines with J gene TRBJ2-1; the match to TRBD1 covers 10 bases. The V gene end was trimmed by 4 bases and the J gene end by 6 bases; junction bases not matched to a gene: 10. The CDR3 spans 16 residues. Germline loops: CDR1 SGHRS, CDR2 YFSETQ. The CDR3 region has the DNA TGCGCCAGCAGCCCCCGGACAGGGGGTTTGTTCAATGAGCAGTTCTTC. It specifies CASSPRTGGLFNEQFF.

This chain joins TRBV11-3 and TRBJ2-7, with 9 positions matching TRBD2. The junction had 6 bases not matched to a gene; V was cut back by 4 bases and J by 2 bases. This CDR3 region has 15 residues. In germline, CDR1 is SGHNT, CDR2 YENEEA. CDR3 region: CASSSLTSGTYEQYF. CDR3 DNA sequence: TGTGCCAGCAGCTCTTTGACTAGCGGAACCTACGAGCAGTACTTC.

The V call is TRBV10-3, the J call TRBJ2-2, with TRBD2 identical over 15 bases. The CDR3 has 16 amino acids. The germline gives CDR1 ENHRY, CDR2 SYGVKD. The trim removed 3 bases at V and 13 bases at J, leaving 9 bases unmatched. Written as DNA, the CDR3 is TGTGCCATCAGTGAAAGAGGACTAGCGGGAGGGCAAGGGCTGTTTTTT. It is translated as CAISERGLAGGQGLFF.

The chain is built from TRBV6-1 and TRBJ1-3; a weak D match, TRBD1 (5 bases). The CDR3 is 14 residues long. V was pared by 0 bases and J by 4 bases, with 7 bases between. Looked up from germline, CDR1 is MNHNS and CDR2 is SASEGT. The CDR3 loop reads CASSEARGGNTIYF. CDR3 coding DNA: TGTGCCAGCAGTGAAGCAAGGGGCGGAAACACCATATATTTT.

The rearrangement uses TRBV6-5 and TRBJ1-1; weak D call: TRBD1 (6 bases). CDR1 and CDR2 from the germline V gene are MNHEY and SVGAGI. The CDR3 has 13 amino acids. V was pared by 6 bases and J by 0 bases, with 8 bases between. As DNA, the CDR3 is TGTGCCAGCAGCAGGGGCATGAACACTGAAGCTTTCTTT. Amino acid sequence: CASSRGMNTEAFF.

This chain links TRBV6-1 with TRBJ2-1; D remains unclear. The germline V gene has CDR1 MNHNS and CDR2 SASEGT. This CDR3 comprises 14 residues. The germline V and J ends were trimmed by 9 bases and 1 base, with 13 bases remaining between them. CDR3 coding DNA: TGTGCCAGTGCTTGGCGGTTTTCCTACAATGAGCAGTTCTTC. Protein: CASAWRFSYNEQFF.

The genes are TRBV9 and TRBJ1-5, with a tentative D call TRBD1 (5 bases). Trimming pared 0 bases from V and 9 bases from J, leaving 13 bases between. The germline V gene has CDR1 SGDLS and CDR2 YYNGEE. This CDR3 spans 14 amino acids. The CDR3, as DNA: TGTGCCAGCAGCGTAGCCGCGGTCGGGGGGCCCCAGCATTTT. Its protein product is CASSVAAVGGPQHF.

This chain links TRBV5-8 with TRBJ1-5; the D is unclear. The ends were cut back, 5 bases at V and 7 bases at J, with 10 bases in the middle. Germline V CDR1 and CDR2: SGHTS, YDEGEE. The CDR3 totals 12 residues. CDR3 region: CASRRVEQPQHF. CDR3 DNA: TGTGCCAGCAGGAGGGTAGAACAGCCCCAGCATTTT.

The chain is built from TRBV27 and TRBJ2-5; 9 bases fit TRBD1. V trimming: 8 bases; J trimming: 5 bases; junction bases outside the gene matches: 9. CDR1 and CDR2 from the germline V gene are MNHEY and SMNVEV (reference sequence). The CDR3 totals 14 residues. Written as DNA, the CDR3 is TGTGCCAGCGGGAGGACAGGGGATGTGGAGACCCAGTACTTC. Encoded protein: CASGRTGDVETQYF.

The V gene is TRBV7-3, the J gene TRBJ2-5, with TRBD1 as a possible D gene (5 bases). CDR3 length: 15 amino acids. V shed 1 base and J shed 3 bases, with 12 bases lying between them. The germline V gene encodes CDR1 SGHTA and CDR2 FQGTGA. The chain's CDR3 is CASSLKAGLEETQYF. For the CDR3, the DNA is TGTGCCAGCAGCTTAAAGGCAGGGTTGGAAGAGACCCAGTACTTC.